This T cell receptor beta chain was found in a study of blood T cell repertoires in COVID-19. Study context: Whether acute or convalescent, the COVID-19 samples came from the United States, Italy and Spain.

Generated by immunoSEQ multiplex PCR, the TCRdb table keeps only in-frame clones and is missing some. The sample records around 160,000 clones, 80% to 90% being singletons. Looked up from germline, CDR1 is SEHNR and CDR2 is FQNEAQ (reference sequence). The V and J ends lost 3 bases and 4 bases, in that order; junction bases with no gene match: 3. The CDR3 extends over 14 amino acids. This chain connects TRBV7-9 to TRBJ2-3, with TRBD1 identical over 8 bases. This receptor was taken from an older woman with COVID-19, enrolled during active disease. The sequencing sample was made of peripheral blood. In DNA, the CDR3 is TGTGCCAGCAGCTTGTCGACAGGGGCAGATACGCAGTATTTT. Translation gives CASSLSTGADTQYF.